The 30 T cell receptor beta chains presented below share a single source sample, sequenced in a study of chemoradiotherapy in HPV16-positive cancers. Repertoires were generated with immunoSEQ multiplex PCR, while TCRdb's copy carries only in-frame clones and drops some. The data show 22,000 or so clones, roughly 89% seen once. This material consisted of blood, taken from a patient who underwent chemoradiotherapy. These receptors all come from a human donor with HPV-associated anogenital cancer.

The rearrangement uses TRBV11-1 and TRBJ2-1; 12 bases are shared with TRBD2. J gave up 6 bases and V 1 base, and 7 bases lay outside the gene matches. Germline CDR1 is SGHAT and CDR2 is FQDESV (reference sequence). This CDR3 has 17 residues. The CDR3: CASSLGSGLAGSNEQFF. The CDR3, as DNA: TGTGCCAGCAGCTTAGGGTCTGGACTAGCGGGGAGCAATGAGCAGTTCTTC.

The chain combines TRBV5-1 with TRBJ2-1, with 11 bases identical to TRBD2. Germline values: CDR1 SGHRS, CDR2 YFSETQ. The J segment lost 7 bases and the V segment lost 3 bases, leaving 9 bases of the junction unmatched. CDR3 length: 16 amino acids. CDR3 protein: CASSSVSGGARNEQFF. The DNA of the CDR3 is TGCGCCAGCAGCTCCGTTAGCGGGGGGGCTCGGAATGAGCAGTTCTTC.

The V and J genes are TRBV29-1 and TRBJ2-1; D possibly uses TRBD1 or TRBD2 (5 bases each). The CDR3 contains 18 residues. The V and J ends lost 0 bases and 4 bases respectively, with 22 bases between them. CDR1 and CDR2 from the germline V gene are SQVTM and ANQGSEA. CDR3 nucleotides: TGCAGCGTTGAAGATCGGGGCCATCCGGCAAGAACATACAATGAGCAGTTCTTC. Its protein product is CSVEDRGHPARTYNEQFF.

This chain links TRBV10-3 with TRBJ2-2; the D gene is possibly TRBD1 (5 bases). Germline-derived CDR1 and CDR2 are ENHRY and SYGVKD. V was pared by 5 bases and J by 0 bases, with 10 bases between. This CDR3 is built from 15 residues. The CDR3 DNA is TGTGCCATCAGTAAGGGGTACACGAACACCGGGGAGCTGTTTTTT. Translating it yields CAISKGYTNTGELFF.

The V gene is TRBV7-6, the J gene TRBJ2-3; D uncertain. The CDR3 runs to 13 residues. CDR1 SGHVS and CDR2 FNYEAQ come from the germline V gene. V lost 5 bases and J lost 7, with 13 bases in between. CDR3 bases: TGTGCCAGCAGCAAAGGGATCCCCAATACGCAGTATTTT. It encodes CASSKGIPNTQYF.

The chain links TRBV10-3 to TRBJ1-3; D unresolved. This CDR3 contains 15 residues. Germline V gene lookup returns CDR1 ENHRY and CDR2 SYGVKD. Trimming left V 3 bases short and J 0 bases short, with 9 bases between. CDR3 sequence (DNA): TGTGCCATCAGTGATCGGGGATCCTCTGGAAACACCATATATTTT. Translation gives CAISDRGSSGNTIYF.

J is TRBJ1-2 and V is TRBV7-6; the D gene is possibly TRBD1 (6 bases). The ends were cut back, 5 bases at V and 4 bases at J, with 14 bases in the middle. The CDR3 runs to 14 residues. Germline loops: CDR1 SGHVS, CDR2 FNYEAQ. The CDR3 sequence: CASSVGQFPYGYTF. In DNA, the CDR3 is TGTGCCAGCAGCGTTGGACAGTTCCCCTATGGCTACACCTTC. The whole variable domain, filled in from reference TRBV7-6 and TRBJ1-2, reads GAGVSQSPRYKVTKRGQDVALRCDPISGHVSLYWYRQALGQGPEFLTYFNYEAQQDKSGLPNDRFSAERPEGSISTLTIQRTEQRDSAMYRCASSVGQFPYGYTFGSGTRLTVV.

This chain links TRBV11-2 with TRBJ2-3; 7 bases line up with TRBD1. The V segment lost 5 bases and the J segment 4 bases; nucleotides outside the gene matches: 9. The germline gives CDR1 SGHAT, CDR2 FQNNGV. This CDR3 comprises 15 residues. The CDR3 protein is CASSPQPQGADTQYF. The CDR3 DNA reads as TGTGCCAGCAGCCCCCAGCCCCAGGGGGCAGATACGCAGTATTTT. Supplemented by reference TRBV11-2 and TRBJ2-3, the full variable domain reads EAGVAQSPRYKIIEKRQSVAFWCNPISGHATLYWYQQILGQGPKLLIQFQNNGVVDDSQLPKDRFSAERLKGVDSTLKIQPAKLEDSAVYLCASSPQPQGADTQYFGPGTRLTVL.

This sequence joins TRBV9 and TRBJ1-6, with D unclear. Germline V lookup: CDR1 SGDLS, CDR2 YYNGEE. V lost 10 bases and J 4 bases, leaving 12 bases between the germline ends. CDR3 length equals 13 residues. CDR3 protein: CACGRDYNSPLHF. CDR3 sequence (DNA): TGTGCCTGCGGTCGGGATTATAATTCACCCCTCCACTTT.

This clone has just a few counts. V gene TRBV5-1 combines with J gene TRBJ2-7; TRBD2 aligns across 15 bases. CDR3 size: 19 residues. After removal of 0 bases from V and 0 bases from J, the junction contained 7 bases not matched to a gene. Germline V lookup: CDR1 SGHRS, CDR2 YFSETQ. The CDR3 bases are TGCGCCAGCAGCTTGGAGCCCGGGACTAGCGGGGGGAGCTCCTACGAGCAGTACTTC. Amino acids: CASSLEPGTSGGSSYEQYF.

CDR3 DNA: TGTGCCAGCAGCTTAGCAGCAGGGAGCCCAGATACGCAGTATTTT. This codes for CASSLAAGSPDTQYF. The rearrangement links TRBV11-1 to TRBJ2-3, with D perhaps being TRBD1 or TRBD2 (5 bases each). V was cut by 0 bases and J by 4 bases, with 11 bases left in between. CDR1 is SGHAT, CDR2 FQDESV, per germline (reference sequence). This CDR3 region has 15 residues.

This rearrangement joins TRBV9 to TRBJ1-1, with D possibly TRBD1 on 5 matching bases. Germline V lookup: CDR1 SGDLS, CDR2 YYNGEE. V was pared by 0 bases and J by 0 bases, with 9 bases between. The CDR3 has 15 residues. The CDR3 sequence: CASSVGGSLNTEAFF. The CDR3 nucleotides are TGTGCCAGCAGCGTAGGGGGCAGCTTGAACACTGAAGCTTTCTTT.

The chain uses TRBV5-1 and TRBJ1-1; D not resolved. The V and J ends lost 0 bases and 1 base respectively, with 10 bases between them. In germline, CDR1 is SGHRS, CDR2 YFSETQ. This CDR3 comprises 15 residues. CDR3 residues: CASSLDLGSNTEAFF. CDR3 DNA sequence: TGCGCCAGCAGCTTGGACCTCGGTTCGAACACTGAAGCTTTCTTT.

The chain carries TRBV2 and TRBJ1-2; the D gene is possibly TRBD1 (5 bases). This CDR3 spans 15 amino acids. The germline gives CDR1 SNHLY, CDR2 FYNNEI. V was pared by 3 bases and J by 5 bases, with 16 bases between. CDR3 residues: CASSEGGLIGYGYTF. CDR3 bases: TGTGCCAGCAGTGAGGGGGGACTTATTGGATATGGCTACACCTTC.

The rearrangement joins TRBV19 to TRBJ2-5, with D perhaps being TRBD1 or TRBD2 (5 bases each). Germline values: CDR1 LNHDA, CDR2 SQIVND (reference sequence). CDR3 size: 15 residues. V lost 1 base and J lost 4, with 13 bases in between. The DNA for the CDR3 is TGTGCCAGTAGTATAGGGCAGGGTGGGACAGAGACCCAGTACTTC. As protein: CASSIGQGGTETQYF.

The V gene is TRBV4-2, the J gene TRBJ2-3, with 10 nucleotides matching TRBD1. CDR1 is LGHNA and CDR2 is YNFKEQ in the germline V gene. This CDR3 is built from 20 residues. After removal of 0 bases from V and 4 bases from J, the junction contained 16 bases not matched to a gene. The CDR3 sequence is CASSQEGYGTGVIASDTQYF. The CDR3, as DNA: TGTGCCAGCAGCCAAGAAGGGTATGGGACAGGGGTCATTGCATCAGATACGCAGTATTTT.

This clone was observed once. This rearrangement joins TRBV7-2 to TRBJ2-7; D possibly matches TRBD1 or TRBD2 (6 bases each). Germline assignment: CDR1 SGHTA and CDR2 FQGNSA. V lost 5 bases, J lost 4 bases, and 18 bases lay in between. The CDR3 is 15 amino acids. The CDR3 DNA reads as TGTGCCAGCAGCCTCTTGGGGGGCGGGGTGTACGAGCAGTACTTC. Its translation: CASSLLGGGVYEQYF.

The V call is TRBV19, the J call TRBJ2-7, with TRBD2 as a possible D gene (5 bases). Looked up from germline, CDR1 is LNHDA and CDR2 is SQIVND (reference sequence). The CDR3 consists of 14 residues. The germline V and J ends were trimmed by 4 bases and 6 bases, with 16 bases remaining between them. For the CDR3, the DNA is TGTGCCAGTAGTACTGGACCCCGGGGTGTCGAGCAGTACTTC. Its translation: CASSTGPRGVEQYF.

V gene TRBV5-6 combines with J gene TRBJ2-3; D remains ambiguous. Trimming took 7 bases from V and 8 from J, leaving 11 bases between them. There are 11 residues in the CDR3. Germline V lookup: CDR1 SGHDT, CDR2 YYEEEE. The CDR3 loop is CASVRAGTQYF. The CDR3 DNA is TGTGCCAGCGTACGCGCTGGTACGCAGTATTTT.

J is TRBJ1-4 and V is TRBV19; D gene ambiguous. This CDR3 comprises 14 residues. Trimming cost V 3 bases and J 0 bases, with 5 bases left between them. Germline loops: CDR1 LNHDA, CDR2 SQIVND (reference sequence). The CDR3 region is CASSIYATNEKLFF. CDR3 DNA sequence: TGTGCCAGTAGTATTTACGCAACTAATGAAAAACTGTTTTTT.

Written as DNA, the CDR3 is TGTGCCAGCAGCCAAAGCGGGGGGGTTTTCGGCACAGATACGCAGTATTTT. It codes for CASSQSGGVFGTDTQYF. This chain connects TRBV4-2 to TRBJ2-3; 10 bases match TRBD2. Germline V CDR1 and CDR2: LGHNA, YNFKEQ. V lost 2 bases, J lost 1 base, and 6 bases stayed unmatched. The CDR3 has 17 amino acids.

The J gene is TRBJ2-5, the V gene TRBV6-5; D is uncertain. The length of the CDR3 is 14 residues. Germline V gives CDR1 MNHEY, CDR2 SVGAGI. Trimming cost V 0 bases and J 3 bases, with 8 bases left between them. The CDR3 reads CASSYSVFKETQYF. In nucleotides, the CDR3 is TGTGCCAGCAGTTACTCCGTCTTTAAAGAGACCCAGTACTTC.

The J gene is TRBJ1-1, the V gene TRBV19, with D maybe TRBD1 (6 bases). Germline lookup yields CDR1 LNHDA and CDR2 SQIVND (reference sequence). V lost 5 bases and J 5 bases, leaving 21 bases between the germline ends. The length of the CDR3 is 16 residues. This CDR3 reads CASSHAGTIQGTEAFF. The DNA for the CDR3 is TGTGCCAGTAGTCACGCCGGGACAATCCAAGGGACTGAAGCTTTCTTT.

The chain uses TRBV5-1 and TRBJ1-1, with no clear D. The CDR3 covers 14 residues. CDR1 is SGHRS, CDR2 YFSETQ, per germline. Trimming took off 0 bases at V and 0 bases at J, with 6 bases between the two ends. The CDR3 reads CASSLDGMNTEAFF. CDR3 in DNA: TGCGCCAGCAGCTTGGACGGTATGAACACTGAAGCTTTCTTT.

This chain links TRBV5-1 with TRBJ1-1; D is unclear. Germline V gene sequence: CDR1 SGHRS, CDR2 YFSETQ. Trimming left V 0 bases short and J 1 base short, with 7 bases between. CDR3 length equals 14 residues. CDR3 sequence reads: CASSLAHKNTEAFF. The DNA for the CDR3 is TGCGCCAGCAGCTTGGCCCACAAGAACACTGAAGCTTTCTTT.

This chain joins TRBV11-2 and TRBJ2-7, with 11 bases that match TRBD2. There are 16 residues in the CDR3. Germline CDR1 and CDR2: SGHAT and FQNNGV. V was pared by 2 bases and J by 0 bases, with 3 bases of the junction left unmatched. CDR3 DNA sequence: TGTGCCAGCAGCTTACTAGCGGGGGGTGGCTCCTACGAGCAGTACTTC. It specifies CASSLLAGGGSYEQYF. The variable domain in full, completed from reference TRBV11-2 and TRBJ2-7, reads EAGVAQSPRYKIIEKRQSVAFWCNPISGHATLYWYQQILGQGPKLLIQFQNNGVVDDSQLPKDRFSAERLKGVDSTLKIQPAKLEDSAVYLCASSLLAGGGSYEQYFGPGTRLTVT.

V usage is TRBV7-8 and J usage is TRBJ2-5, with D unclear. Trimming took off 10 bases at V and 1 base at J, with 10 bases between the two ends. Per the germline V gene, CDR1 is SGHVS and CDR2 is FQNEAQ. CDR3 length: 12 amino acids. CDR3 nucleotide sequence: TGTGCCATCGGTGGGCCCCAAGAGACCCAGTACTTC. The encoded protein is CAIGGPQETQYF. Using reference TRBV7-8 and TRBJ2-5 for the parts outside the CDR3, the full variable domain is GAGVSQSPRYKVAKRGQDVALRCDPISGHVSLFWYQQALGQGPEFLTYFQNEAQLDKSGLPSDRFFAERPEGSVSTLKIQRTQQEDSAVYLCAIGGPQETQYFGPGTRLLVL.

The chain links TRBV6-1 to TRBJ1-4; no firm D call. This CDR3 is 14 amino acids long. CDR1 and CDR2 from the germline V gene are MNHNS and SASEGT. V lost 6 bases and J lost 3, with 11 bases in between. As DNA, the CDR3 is TGTGCCAGCAGGGGAATCGGATCTAATGAAAAACTGTTTTTT. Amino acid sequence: CASRGIGSNEKLFF.

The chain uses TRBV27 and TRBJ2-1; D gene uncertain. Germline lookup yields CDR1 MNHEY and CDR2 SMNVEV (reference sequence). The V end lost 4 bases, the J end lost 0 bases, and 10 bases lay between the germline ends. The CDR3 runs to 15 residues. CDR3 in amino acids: CASSSDLSSYNEQFF. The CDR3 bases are TGTGCCAGCAGTTCCGACTTGAGCTCCTACAATGAGCAGTTCTTC.

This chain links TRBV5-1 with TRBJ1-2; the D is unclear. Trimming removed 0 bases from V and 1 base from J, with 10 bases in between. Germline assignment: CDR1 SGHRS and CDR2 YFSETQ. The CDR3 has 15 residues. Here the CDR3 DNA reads TGCGCCAGCAGCTTGGTTGGAGGTTTTAACTATGGCTACACCTTC. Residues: CASSLVGGFNYGYTF.